Presented here are 15 T cell receptor beta chains from one specimen sequenced in a study of control samples from healthy donors and cancer patients. The assay was immunoSEQ multiplex PCR, and TCRdb's table has in-frame clones only and misses some. The data contain about 120,000 clones, more than 80% of them seen just once; the ten biggest clones take up 1.1%. The material sequenced was PBMCs. The receptors were sampled from a woman aged 45-60 years with colorectal cancer.

This rearrangement joins TRBV5-1 to TRBJ1-2; 8 positions agree with TRBD1. This CDR3 is built from 13 residues. The ends lost 3 bases at V and 3 bases at J; junction bases unmatched: 1. Germline CDR1 is SGHRS and CDR2 is YFSETQ. CDR3 in DNA: TGCGCCAGCAGCTCGACAGGGGACTATGGCTACACCTTC. It specifies CASSSTGDYGYTF.

The V call is TRBV18, the J call TRBJ2-5; D is perhaps TRBD2 (6 bases). Per the germline V gene, CDR1 is KGHSH and CDR2 is LQKENI. Trimming cost V 3 bases and J 2 bases, with 10 bases left between them. CDR3 length: 14 amino acids. CDR3 sequence: CASSPYGGQETQYF. The CDR3 DNA sequence: TGTGCCAGCTCACCTTACGGGGGACAAGAGACCCAGTACTTC.

This clone was seen just once. J is TRBJ2-7 and V is TRBV2; the D gene could be TRBD1 or TRBD2 (5 bases each). CDR3 length: 14 residues. The V and J ends lost 7 bases and 5 bases respectively, with 18 bases between them. Germline CDR1 reads SNHLY; CDR2 reads FYNNEI. CDR3: CASTEGTVYHEQYF. For the CDR3, the DNA is TGTGCCAGCACTGAGGGGACGGTGTACCACGAGCAGTACTTC.

The genes are TRBV15 and TRBJ1-2; D is perhaps TRBD1 (6 bases). Germline V lookup: CDR1 LNHNV, CDR2 YYDKDF (reference sequence). The CDR3 totals 11 residues. The V end lost 5 bases, the J end lost 7 bases, and 8 bases lay between the germline ends. The CDR3 bases are TGTGCCACCAGCCCAGGGGTTGGCTACACCTTC. Protein sequence: CATSPGVGYTF.

The CDR3 DNA follows: TGTGCCAGCAGCCCGACAGGACACTATGGCTACACCTTC. Translated: CASSPTGHYGYTF. The V gene is TRBV3-1 (or the pseudogene TRBV3-2), the J gene TRBJ1-2, with D possibly being TRBD1 (6 bases). Between the trimmed V and J ends, which lost 4 bases and 3 bases, there was a span of 9 bases. CDR3 length: 13 residues. Germline V gene sequence: CDR1 LGHDT, CDR2 YNNKEL (reference sequence).

The rearrangement uses TRBV7-2 and TRBJ2-3, with D uncertain. Germline loops: CDR1 SGHTA, CDR2 FQGNSA. The length of the CDR3 is 15 residues. V lost 1 base and J 6 bases, leaving 14 bases between the germline ends. The CDR3 is CASSLVARWVDTQYF. Here the CDR3 DNA reads TGTGCCAGCAGCTTAGTAGCCCGATGGGTGGATACGCAGTATTTT.

V usage is TRBV7-8 and J usage is TRBJ2-5; D not certain. Germline V gene sequence: CDR1 SGHVS, CDR2 FQNEAQ. This CDR3 spans 14 amino acids. Trimming cost V 6 bases and J 0 bases, with 11 bases left between them. The CDR3 here is CASRTTRNQETQYF. The CDR3 region has the DNA TGTGCCAGCAGAACAACAAGAAACCAAGAGACCCAGTACTTC.

This clone was found once. The CDR3, as DNA: TGTGCCAGCAAGAGGACAGGGGCGGATGAAAAACTGTTTTTT. This gives the protein CASKRTGADEKLFF. The rearrangement links TRBV2 to TRBJ1-4; 9 bases map to TRBD1. Germline lookup yields CDR1 SNHLY and CDR2 FYNNEI. V dropped 7 bases and J dropped 6; count of bases not matched to a gene: 6. This CDR3 spans 14 amino acids.

The sample holds one count of this clone. For the CDR3, the DNA is TGTGCCAGCAGCGTAGCTCCGGGGAGTCAATCTGAAGCTTTCTTT. Amino acid sequence: CASSVAPGSQSEAFF. The chain is built from TRBV9 and TRBJ1-1, with D uncertain. CDR1 and CDR2 (germline): SGDLS, YYNGEE. The CDR3 consists of 15 residues. Trimming removed 0 bases from V and 6 bases from J, with 15 bases in between.

CDR3 sequence: CASSFGGQGIREQYF. In nucleotides, the CDR3 is TGTGCCAGCAGTTTTGGCGGCCAGGGGATTCGCGAGCAGTACTTC. This chain links TRBV28 with TRBJ2-7, with a tentative D call TRBD1 (6 bases). The germline gives CDR1 MDHEN, CDR2 SYDVKM. CDR3 length equals 15 residues. V lost 3 bases to trimming and J lost 6 bases, with 18 bases between them.

The CDR3: CASSPEVGEQYF. CDR3 nucleotides: TGTGCCAGCTCACCCGAGGTCGGCGAGCAGTACTTC. The chain links TRBV18 to TRBJ2-7; D is unresolved. V was clipped by 3 bases and J by 6 bases, with 9 bases between them. The CDR3 is 12 amino acids. The germline V gene encodes CDR1 KGHSH and CDR2 LQKENI.

The chain is built from TRBV5-8 and TRBJ2-7; the D is unclear. The CDR3 is 10 amino acids. Trimming removed 1 base at V and 7 bases at J, with 3 bases between. Germline lookup yields CDR1 SGHTS and CDR2 YDEGEE. CDR3 protein: CASSLYEQYF. The DNA for the CDR3 is TGTGCCAGCAGCTTGTATGAGCAGTACTTC.

V and J are TRBV5-1 and TRBJ1-3; 10 bases fit TRBD1. This CDR3 is built from 15 residues. V dropped 4 bases and J dropped 2; count of bases not matched to a gene: 3. Germline V gives CDR1 SGHRS, CDR2 YFSETQ. Here the CDR3 DNA reads TGCGCCAGCAGCCTGGGACAGGGGACTGGAAACACCATATATTTT. This sequence encodes CASSLGQGTGNTIYF.

For this clone: Other nucleotide sequences from this sample produce the same CDR3. The chain couples TRBV18 to TRBJ2-2, with 7 bases lining up with TRBD1. J lost 1 base, V lost 5 bases, and 1 base had no gene match. Germline V gene data show CDR1 as KGHSH and CDR2 as LQKENI. The CDR3 extends over 14 amino acids. CDR3 in amino acids: CASSRDRNTGELFF. CDR3 nucleotides: TGTGCCAGCTCAAGGGACAGGAACACCGGGGAGCTGTTTTTT.

V usage is TRBV19 and J usage is TRBJ1-4; D call uncertain. Germline loops: CDR1 LNHDA, CDR2 SQIVND (reference sequence). V was trimmed by 9 bases and J by 8 bases, leaving 16 bases between them. The CDR3 contains 13 residues. This chain's CDR3 is CARNTEEGEKLFF. The CDR3 bases are TGTGCCAGGAACACTGAAGAAGGGGAAAAACTGTTTTTT.